The clone carrying this T cell receptor (beta chain) was counted a few times. Its antigen is not known. This specimen comes from a study of a mutant IDH1 vaccine in newly diagnosed glioma. Generated by immunoSEQ multiplex PCR, the TCRdb table keeps only in-frame clones and is missing some. The sample contains some 120,000 clones, roughly 77% of which appear only once. V was cut by 7 bases and J by 7 bases, with 13 bases left in between. Germline V gene data show CDR1 as MDHEN and CDR2 as SYDVKM. The CDR3 spans 12 residues. Time point indicated: week 11, during vaccination. In the vaccine, a single dose held 300 ug of the mutant IDH1 20-mer peptide, along with topical imiquimod.

V and J are TRBV28 and TRBJ2-5; D gene uncertain. This TCR came from a man aged 40-55 years with glioma. This specimen was PBMCs, taken from a glioma patient whose treatment included an IDH1 peptide vaccine. Here the CDR3 reads CASTPPRGTQYF. In DNA, the CDR3 is TGTGCCAGCACCCCACCCCGCGGGACCCAGTACTTC.